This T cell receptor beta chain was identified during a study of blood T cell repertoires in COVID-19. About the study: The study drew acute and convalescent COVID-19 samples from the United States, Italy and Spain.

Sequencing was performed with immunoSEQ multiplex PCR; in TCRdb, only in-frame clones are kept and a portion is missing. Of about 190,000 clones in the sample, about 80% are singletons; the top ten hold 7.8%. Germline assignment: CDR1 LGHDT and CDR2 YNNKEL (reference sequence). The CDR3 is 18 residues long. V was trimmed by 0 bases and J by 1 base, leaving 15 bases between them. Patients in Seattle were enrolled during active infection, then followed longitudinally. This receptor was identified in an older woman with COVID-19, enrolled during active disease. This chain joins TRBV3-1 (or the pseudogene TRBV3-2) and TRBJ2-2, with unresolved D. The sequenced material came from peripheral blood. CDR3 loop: CASSQDLGTAQNTGELFF. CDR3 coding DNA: TGTGCCAGCAGCCAAGATCTTGGCACAGCACAGAACACCGGGGAGCTGTTTTTT.